A selection of T cell receptor beta chains follows, all from one sample in a study of cytomegalovirus exposure and HLA in healthy donors. The table came from immunoSEQ multiplex PCR; TCRdb's copy has only in-frame clones and leaves some out. The sample shows 120,000 or so clones, around three quarters of them seen only once. Sequenced material: PBMCs. These receptors were obtained from a female donor in good health and CMV-seronegative. CDR3s include the opening cysteine and the closing phenylalanine or tryptophan. The order of the fields is D gene, J gene, V gene, clone size, CDR3 DNA, CDR3 protein. D genes are given only for firm matches. For some rows the clone size is stated as once, few or many, or as a class when expanded; others skip it.

>.|TRBJ2-5|TRBV4-1|.
TGCGCCAGCAGCCAGGGGAAGGGACTCCAAGAGACCCAGTACTTC
CASSQGKGLQETQYF
>TRBD2|TRBJ2-2|TRBV6-1|.
TGTGCCAGCAGTGAAGCAGGCGGGGGCGGGGAGCTGTTTTTT
CASSEAGGGGELFF
>.|TRBJ2-1|TRBV30|.
TGTGCCTGGGCGCCGGGACTCAGCTCCTACAATGAGCAGTTCTTC
CAWAPGLSSYNEQFF
>TRBD2|TRBJ2-1|TRBV18|.
TGTGCCAGCTCACCGAGATTGGGACTAGCGGGAGGGCACGAGCAGTTCTTC
CASSPRLGLAGGHEQFF
>TRBD1|TRBJ2-2|TRBV6-5|.
TGTGCCAGCAGGGACAGGGGGAGTACCGGGGAGCTGTTTTTT
CASRDRGSTGELFF
>.|TRBJ1-2|TRBV7-9|once
TGTGCCAGCAGTCCGGTGGTGGAGCCTGGCTACACCTTC
CASSPVVEPGYTF
>.|TRBJ1-1|TRBV6-5|.
TGTGCCAGCAGTTTTGGCAGGGGCACTGAAGCTTTCTTT
CASSFGRGTEAFF
>TRBD2|TRBJ2-1|TRBV4-1|.
TGCGCCAGCAGCCCCTTGGCGGGAGGGCCTTACAATGAGCAGTTCTTC
CASSPLAGGPYNEQFF
>TRBD1|TRBJ2-1|TRBV7-9|.
TGTGCCAGCAGCTTAATGGACAGGGGTACTGAGCAGTTCTTC
CASSLMDRGTEQFF
>.|TRBJ2-1|TRBV28|.
TGTGCCAGCAGTTTATCTGAGAACAATGAGCAGTTCTTC
CASSLSENNEQFF
>TRBD1|TRBJ1-1|TRBV6-6|once
TGTGCCAGCAGTTCGACAGGGCCCACTGAAGCTTTCTTT
CASSSTGPTEAFF